The text below deals with one T cell receptor (beta chain). Original processing notes: Amplifying reference gene primers gave estimates of nucleated cell counts. Clones were read by immunoSEQ multiplex PCR, and TCRdb kept only the in-frame ones, dropping some. The DNA was the basis for D and trimming; V, J and clone size are from that table. The sample lists under 170,000 clones; 65% to 90% were seen once. The CDR3 covers 15 residues. Trimming shortened V by 0 bases and J by 5 bases, and 13 bases separated the two germline ends. The V gene's germline CDR1 is LNHDA and CDR2 SQIVND (reference sequence). The data belong to a study of blood T cell repertoires in COVID-19. Overall study: The United States, Italy and Spain provided the acute and convalescent COVID-19 samples. From T cells, B-cell-depleted T cells, or PBMCs came the material, which was cDNA or gDNA.

V is TRBV19 and J is TRBJ2-5; D is perhaps TRBD1 (6 bases). The sequenced sample was peripheral blood. The source is a man aged 65 to 85 with acute or convalescent COVID-19. The CDR3 spells CASSIDPQGRETQYF. The CDR3 DNA reads as TGTGCCAGTAGTATAGACCCACAGGGACGTGAGACCCAGTACTTC.